Sequencing of this TCR beta chain was carried out in a study of shared clonotypes between healthy human individuals. Study-level information: For every donor, three CD4 naive, three CD4 memory, two CD8 naive and one CD8 memory plates were used. Notes on the study in general: Compared with memory subsets, naive subsets generally had larger estimated richness. Non-shared clonotypes had lower generation probabilities than those shared by all four donors.

Germline values: CDR1 SGHRS, CDR2 YFSETQ. The trim removed 4 bases at V and 6 bases at J, leaving 11 bases unmatched. The CDR3 sequence is 15 residues long. Method: immunoSEQ multiplex PCR; TCRdb's copy keeps in-frame clones and lacks some. The sample shows roughly 660,000 clones, around 91% of them seen only once. CD45RO+ cells were combined with CCR7-negative CD45RA+ TemRA cells to form CD8 memory. About this clone: Its specificity is unknown.

The chain couples TRBV5-1 to TRBJ2-7; 9 positions match TRBD1. The sequenced sample consisted of memory CD8+ T cells from PBMCs. As for subset: CD45RO+ cells pooled with CCR7-negative TemRA cells. This TCR was recovered from a young man in good health. Some clones in this sample may be carry-over from other donors' samples. CDR3 nucleotides: TGCGCCAGCAGCGAGCCGAACAGGGGGCCCGGCGAGCAGTACTTC. This codes for CASSEPNRGPGEQYF.